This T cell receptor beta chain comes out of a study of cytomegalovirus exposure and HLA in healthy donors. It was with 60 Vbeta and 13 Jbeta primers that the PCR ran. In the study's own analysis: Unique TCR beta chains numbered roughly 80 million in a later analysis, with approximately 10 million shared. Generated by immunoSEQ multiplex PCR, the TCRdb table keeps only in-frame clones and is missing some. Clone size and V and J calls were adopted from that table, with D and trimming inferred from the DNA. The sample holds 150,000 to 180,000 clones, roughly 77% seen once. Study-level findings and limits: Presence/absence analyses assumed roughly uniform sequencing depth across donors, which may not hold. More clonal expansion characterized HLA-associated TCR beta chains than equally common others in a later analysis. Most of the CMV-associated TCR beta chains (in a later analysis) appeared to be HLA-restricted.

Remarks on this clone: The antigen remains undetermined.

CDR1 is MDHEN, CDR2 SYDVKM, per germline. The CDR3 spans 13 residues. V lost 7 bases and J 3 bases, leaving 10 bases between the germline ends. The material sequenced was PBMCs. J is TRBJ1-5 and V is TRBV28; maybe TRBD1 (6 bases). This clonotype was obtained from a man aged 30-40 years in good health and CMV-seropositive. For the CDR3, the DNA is TGTGCCAGCACCCGGACAGTCAATCAGCCCCAGCATTTT. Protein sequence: CASTRTVNQPQHF.